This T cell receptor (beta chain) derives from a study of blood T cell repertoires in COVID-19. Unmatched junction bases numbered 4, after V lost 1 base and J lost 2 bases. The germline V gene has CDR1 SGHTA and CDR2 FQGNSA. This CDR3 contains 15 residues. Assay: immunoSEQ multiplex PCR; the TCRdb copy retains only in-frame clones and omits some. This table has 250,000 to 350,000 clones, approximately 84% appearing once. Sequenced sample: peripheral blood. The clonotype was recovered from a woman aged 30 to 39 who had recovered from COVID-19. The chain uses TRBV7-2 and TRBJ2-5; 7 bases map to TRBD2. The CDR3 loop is CASSLGGGPQETQYF. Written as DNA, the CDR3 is TGTGCCAGCAGCTTAGGGGGGGGACCACAAGAGACCCAGTACTTC.